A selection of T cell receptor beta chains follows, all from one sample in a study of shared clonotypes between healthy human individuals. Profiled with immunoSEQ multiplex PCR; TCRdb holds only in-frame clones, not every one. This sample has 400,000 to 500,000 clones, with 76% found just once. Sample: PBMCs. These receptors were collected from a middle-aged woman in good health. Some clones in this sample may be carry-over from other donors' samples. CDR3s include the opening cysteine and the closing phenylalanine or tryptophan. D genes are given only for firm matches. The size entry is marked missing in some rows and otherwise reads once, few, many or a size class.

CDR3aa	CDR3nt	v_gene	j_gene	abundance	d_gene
CATSRGGFQPQHF	TGTGCCACCAGCAGAGGGGGATTTCAGCCCCAGCATTTT	TRBV15	TRBJ1-5	once	NA
CASRGHAGEQYF	TGTGCCAGCCGGGGACATGCGGGGGAGCAGTACTTC	TRBV21-1	TRBJ2-7	NA	NA
CASSPPGREGSGIQYF	TGTGCCAGCAGTCCCCCGGGGCGGGAGGGTTCCGGCATTCAGTACTTC	TRBV6-6	TRBJ2-4	NA	TRBD2
CASSLEGIGELFF	TGCGCCAGCAGCTTGGAGGGAATCGGGGAGCTGTTTTTT	TRBV5-1	TRBJ2-2	NA	NA
CASSRGQGRSNYGYTF	TGTGCCAGCAGCCGGGGACAGGGCCGCTCTAACTATGGCTACACCTTC	TRBV7-8	TRBJ1-2	few	TRBD1
CAHKAISGANVLTF	TGTGCCCACAAGGCGATCTCTGGGGCCAACGTCCTGACTTTC	TRBV6-1	TRBJ2-6	few	NA
CASSVVEVGSYNEQFF	TGTGCCAGCAGCGTAGTGGAGGTCGGCTCCTACAATGAGCAGTTCTTC	TRBV9	TRBJ2-1	NA	NA
CASGSGGTEAFF	TGTGCCAGCGGGTCCGGGGGTACTGAAGCTTTCTTT	TRBV9	TRBJ1-1	NA	NA
CASREGAATYEQYF	TGTGCCAGCAGGGAGGGGGCCGCAACCTACGAGCAGTACTTC	TRBV6-5	TRBJ2-7	NA	NA
CASSLDRVNQPQHF	TGTGCCAGCAGCTTAGACAGGGTCAATCAGCCCCAGCATTTT	TRBV7-2	TRBJ1-5	NA	NA
CASSLSSQISYEQYF	TGTGCCAGCAGCTTAAGTTCCCAGATCTCCTACGAGCAGTACTTC	TRBV7-2	TRBJ2-7	NA	NA
CASSLGAGVVADTQYF	TGTGCCAGCAGCCTCGGGGCAGGAGTGGTCGCAGATACGCAGTATTTT	TRBV5-4	TRBJ2-3	NA	NA
CASSLWNPSHGGNQPQHF	TGTGCCAGCAGTTTATGGAATCCCTCACACGGGGGCAATCAGCCCCAGCATTTT	TRBV28	TRBJ1-5	NA	NA
CASSQVGTDTQYF	TGTGCCAGCAGCCAAGTGGGCACAGATACGCAGTATTTT	TRBV14	TRBJ2-3	few	NA
CASSSRTSSETQYF	TGTGCCAGCAGCTCCCGGACTAGTTCGGAGACCCAGTACTTC	TRBV5-5	TRBJ2-5	NA	TRBD2
CASSLVGRADHNEKLFF	TGTGCCAGCAGCTTAGTAGGTCGTGCAGATCACAATGAAAAACTGTTTTTT	TRBV7-2	TRBJ1-4	NA	NA
CASSRDVGTYNEQFF	TGTGCCAGCAGCAGGGACGTTGGGACGTACAATGAGCAGTTCTTC	TRBV9	TRBJ2-1	few	NA
CASSLGSLGRLQETQYF	TGTGCCAGCAGCTTGGGGTCGTTGGGGAGGCTCCAAGAGACCCAGTACTTC	TRBV7-9	TRBJ2-5	few	NA
CASSLDSSSEKLFF	TGTGCCAGCAGCCTGGACAGCAGTAGTGAAAAACTGTTTTTT	TRBV7-2	TRBJ1-4	NA	NA
CASSQRQGPTLNYGYTF	TGCGCCAGCAGCCAACGGCAGGGCCCTACCCTGAACTATGGCTACACCTTC	TRBV4-1	TRBJ1-2	few	NA
CASSTRDRVYEQYF	TGTGCCAGCAGTACCCGGGACAGGGTCTACGAGCAGTACTTC	TRBV27	TRBJ2-7	NA	TRBD1
CASSLVDEQFF	TGTGCCAGCAGCTTAGTAGATGAGCAGTTCTTC	TRBV7-8	TRBJ2-1	NA	NA
CSVLQSWQFF	TGCAGCGTTCTCCAGTCGTGGCAGTTCTTC	TRBV29-1	TRBJ2-1	NA	NA
CASDDRLYEQYF	TGTGCCAGCGACGACAGGCTCTACGAGCAGTACTTC	TRBV6-1	TRBJ2-7	NA	NA
CASSRAPRTDQETQYF	TGTGCCAGCAGCCGGGCCCCGCGGACGGACCAAGAGACCCAGTACTTC	TRBV5-5	TRBJ2-5	NA	NA
CAWMKGPEQYF	TGTGCCTGGATGAAGGGTCCCGAGCAGTACTTC	TRBV30	TRBJ2-7	NA	NA
CASSQDTLGGPGELFF	TGCGCCAGCAGCCAAGATACGCTGGGAGGGCCCGGGGAGCTGTTTTTT	TRBV4-3	TRBJ2-2	few	TRBD2
CASSLGTSGPSGEQFF	TGCGCCAGCAGCTTGGGGACTAGCGGGCCTTCAGGTGAGCAGTTCTTC	TRBV5-1	TRBJ2-1	NA	TRBD2
CAWSSGRASSNYNEQFF	TGTGCCTGGAGTTCCGGGAGGGCCTCCTCTAATTACAATGAGCAGTTCTTC	TRBV30	TRBJ2-1	NA	TRBD2
CASRDSGRTGELFF	TGTGCCAGCCGGGACAGCGGGAGAACCGGGGAGCTGTTTTTT	TRBV9	TRBJ2-2	NA	NA
CASSPFLGRGLLETQYF	TGTGCCAGCAGTCCTTTCCTTGGCAGGGGGCTGCTGGAGACCCAGTACTTC	TRBV28	TRBJ2-5	NA	TRBD1
CASSQGLADYEQYF	TGCGCCAGCAGCCAAGGGCTAGCAGACTACGAGCAGTACTTC	TRBV4-1	TRBJ2-7	few	NA
CASSQTLAKNIQYF	TGTGCCAGCAGCCAAACTCTAGCCAAAAACATTCAGTACTTC	TRBV7-9	TRBJ2-4	NA	NA
CAWSDTSREQLF	TGTGCCTGGAGTGACACGAGCCGTGAGCAGCTCTTC	TRBV30	TRBJ2-1	once	NA
CSARAGGAWFF	TGCAGTGCTAGGGCGGGGGGCGCATGGTTCTTC	TRBV20-1	TRBJ2-1	NA	TRBD2